Each of the 22 T cell receptor beta chains below was sequenced from the same sample in a study of T cell responses to AZD1222 COVID-19 vaccine. Sequenced by immunoSEQ multiplex PCR; TCRdb stores in-frame clones only, minus some. The repertoire has around 78,000 clones, 75% to 90% of them found once; the top ten carry 24%. The material was peripheral blood, obtained on day 0 of AZD1222 vaccination. These receptor sequences come from an adult in good health.

This clone appeared once. The chain links TRBV5-1 to TRBJ2-7; TRBD2 matches 9 bases. The junction had 14 bases not matched to a gene; V was cut back by 4 bases and J by 6 bases. The V gene's germline CDR1 is SGHRS and CDR2 YFSETQ. This CDR3 region has 16 residues. The CDR3 DNA sequence: TGCGCCAGCAGCGCCCAGACTAGTAGCGGGAGCGGCGAGCAGTACTTC. Its translation is CASSAQTSSGSGEQYF.

The chain recombines TRBV6-5 with TRBJ1-1; D unclear. Germline CDR1 reads MNHEY; CDR2 reads SVGAGI. CDR3 size: 12 residues. Between the trimmed V and J ends, which lost 5 bases and 0 bases, there was a span of 4 bases. CDR3 amino acids: CASSRMNTEAFF. CDR3 sequence (DNA): TGTGCCAGCAGTAGAATGAACACTGAAGCTTTCTTT.

The rearrangement joins TRBV6-4 to TRBJ2-2; D unclear. V was trimmed by 7 bases and J by 5 bases, leaving 14 bases between them. The germline V gene encodes CDR1 MRHNA and CDR2 SNTAGT. The CDR3 sequence is 14 residues long. CDR3 DNA: TGTGCCAGCAAAAGCGCCCTGGGGACCGGGGAGCTGTTTTTT. Its protein is CASKSALGTGELFF.

J is TRBJ1-1 and V is TRBV6-2 or TRBV6-3; no clear D gene. This CDR3 region has 18 residues. Germline V gene data show CDR1 as MNHEY and CDR2 as SVGEGT. Deletions cut 0 bases from V and 0 bases from J, with 17 bases between. Here the CDR3 reads CASSYSVKPGSMNTEAFF. DNA of the CDR3: TGTGCCAGCAGTTACTCGGTCAAGCCGGGATCCATGAACACTGAAGCTTTCTTT.

The chain recombines TRBV2 with TRBJ2-1; D call uncertain. Germline V CDR1 and CDR2: SNHLY, FYNNEI. This CDR3 region has 15 residues. Trimming shortened V by 3 bases and J by 5 bases, and 14 bases separated the two germline ends. The CDR3 DNA sequence: TGTGCCAGCAGTGAGTTCTTCGGACGAAACAATGAGCAGTTCTTC. This codes for CASSEFFGRNNEQFF.

The V call is TRBV24-1, the J call TRBJ2-3; D is possibly TRBD1 (6 bases). The germline CDR1 and CDR2 sequences are KGHDR and SFDVKD. V was cut by 4 bases and J by 0 bases, with 7 bases left in between. The CDR3 runs 14 residues. CDR3 nucleotides: TGTGCCACCAGTGAGAGGGGGAGCACAGATACGCAGTATTTT. This codes for CATSERGSTDTQYF.

V gene TRBV9 combines with J gene TRBJ1-2, with 7 bases identical to TRBD1. V lost 0 bases and J lost 4; bases outside the gene matches: 6. Germline loops: CDR1 SGDLS, CDR2 YYNGEE. The CDR3 spans 15 residues. The CDR3 reads CASSVAEGAIYGYTF. CDR3 DNA sequence: TGTGCCAGCAGCGTAGCGGAGGGGGCTATCTATGGCTACACCTTC.

This rearrangement joins TRBV4-1 to TRBJ2-7, with D perhaps matching TRBD2 (5 bases). The CDR3 has 15 amino acids. Germline V CDR1 and CDR2: MGHRA, YSYEKL. V shed 0 bases and J shed 2 bases, with 11 bases lying between them. DNA of the CDR3: TGCGCCAGCAGCCAAGACGGGAAGCTAGCCTACGAGCAGTACTTC. It encodes CASSQDGKLAYEQYF.

The rearrangement joins TRBV19 to TRBJ1-5; 7 bases align to TRBD1. This CDR3 comprises 14 residues. Germline values: CDR1 LNHDA, CDR2 SQIVND (reference sequence). Losses at the gene ends were 4 bases for V and 6 bases for J; bases not matched to a gene: 6. DNA of the CDR3: TGTGCCAGTAGTAGAACAGGGGTTGGTCAGCCCCAGCATTTT. It translates to CASSRTGVGQPQHF.

The chain employs TRBV4-3 and TRBJ2-1; possibly TRBD1 or TRBD2 for D (6 bases each). Trimming removed 0 bases at V and 8 bases at J, with 14 bases between. Germline assignment: CDR1 LGHNA and CDR2 YSLEER. The CDR3 covers 15 residues. The CDR3 here is CASSQDPGAWYEQFF. The CDR3 nucleotides are TGCGCCAGCAGCCAAGATCCGGGGGCCTGGTATGAGCAGTTCTTC.

The V call is TRBV18, the J call TRBJ2-5; D possibly corresponds to TRBD1 (5 bases). Trimming took off 2 bases at V and 5 bases at J, with 15 bases between the two ends. The CDR3 covers 15 residues. CDR1 KGHSH and CDR2 LQKENI come from the germline V gene. The CDR3 region has the DNA TGTGCCAGCTCACCAGAGGCAGGGCCACGGGAGACCCAGTACTTC. It is translated as CASSPEAGPRETQYF.

Turning to this clone: An end of the junction differs from the germline gene, which may be a read error. The chain joins TRBV2 to TRBJ1-5; a weak D match, TRBD1 (6 bases). This CDR3 spans 15 amino acids. CDR1 and CDR2 (germline): SNHLY, FYNNEI. The CDR3, as DNA: TGTGCCAGCAACCTCCGGGGCAGGGGAAATCACCCCCAGCATTTT. Protein product: CASNLRGRGNHPQHF.

This clone appeared a single time. This chain links TRBV5-1 with TRBJ1-3; no firm D call. Per the germline V gene, CDR1 is SGHRS and CDR2 is YFSETQ. Trimming took 0 bases from V and 0 from J, leaving 10 bases between them. The CDR3 has 16 residues. CDR3 nucleotides: TGCGCCAGCAGCTTGGATACGGTCACCTCTGGAAACACCATATATTTT. Its protein product is CASSLDTVTSGNTIYF.

The sample holds a few counts of this clone. This sequence joins TRBV18 and TRBJ1-2; 7 nucleotides agree with TRBD1. The V and J ends lost 2 bases and 2 bases, in that order; junction bases with no gene match: 11. Per the germline V gene, CDR1 is KGHSH and CDR2 is LQKENI. This CDR3 comprises 17 residues. This CDR3 reads CASSPELSPGGNYGYTF. The CDR3 DNA reads as TGTGCCAGCTCACCAGAGTTGAGCCCAGGGGGGAACTATGGCTACACCTTC.

In DNA, the CDR3 is TGTGCCAGCAGTTACTCTTCCGACCGTGAGCAGTTCTTC. Its protein product is CASSYSSDREQFF. This chain joins TRBV6-2 or TRBV6-3 and TRBJ2-1; no definite D call. Germline-derived CDR1 and CDR2 are MNHEY and SVGEGT. V lost 0 bases and J 9 bases, leaving 9 bases between the germline ends. This CDR3 is 13 amino acids long.

For the CDR3, the DNA is TGTGCCAGCAGCCTGGGGGCGGGTGAAGGTGGCTACACCTTC. Residues: CASSLGAGEGGYTF. The chain links TRBV3-1 (or the pseudogene TRBV3-2) to TRBJ1-2; D perhaps matches TRBD1 (6 bases). The V end lost 4 bases, the J end lost 7 bases, and 16 bases lay between the germline ends. This CDR3 is built from 14 residues. Germline CDR1 is LGHDT and CDR2 is YNNKEL (reference sequence).

This rearrangement joins TRBV12-3 or TRBV12-4 to TRBJ1-1; D gene unclear. The V end was cut by 3 bases, the J end by 7 bases, with 6 bases between. CDR3 length: 11 amino acids. CDR3 region: CASSFQIEAFF. DNA of the CDR3: TGTGCCAGCAGTTTCCAGATTGAAGCTTTCTTT.

CDR3 DNA sequence: TGTGCCACCGGGACTAGCGGGAGTTCGGACACCGGGGAGCTGTTTTTT. This translates into CATGTSGSSDTGELFF. V gene TRBV19 combines with J gene TRBJ2-2; 14 bases line up with TRBD2. Trimming took 10 bases from V and 3 from J; bases not matched to a gene: 7. The germline V gene encodes CDR1 LNHDA and CDR2 SQIVND (reference sequence). The CDR3 consists of 16 residues.

The chain uses TRBV6-5 and TRBJ2-7, with 10 bases that match TRBD1. CDR1 and CDR2 (germline): MNHEY, SVGAGI. This CDR3 spans 14 amino acids. Losses at the gene ends were 7 bases for V and 3 bases for J; bases not matched to a gene: 6. CDR3 DNA: TGTGCCAGCATTGTTGACAGGGGGCGCTACGAGCAGTACTTC. Its translation is CASIVDRGRYEQYF.

The chain recombines TRBV10-3 with TRBJ1-3; tentative D call: TRBD1 (5 bases). The CDR3 has 14 residues. Germline CDR1 reads ENHRY; CDR2 reads SYGVKD. Trimming cost V 10 bases and J 2 bases, with 15 bases left between them. CDR3 nucleotides: TGTGCCACTTGCCTAGCAGGGACTGGAAACACCATATATTTT. Translated, it gives CATCLAGTGNTIYF.

The chain is built from TRBV19 and TRBJ2-5; D unresolved. Trimming took 6 bases from V and 5 from J, leaving 10 bases between them. The CDR3 is made up of 12 amino acids. Germline loops: CDR1 LNHDA, CDR2 SQIVND (reference sequence). The CDR3 DNA is TGTGCCAGTAGGGCGCGGTCGGAGACCCAGTACTTC. Translated: CASRARSETQYF.

This clone was picked up one time. The genes are TRBV5-4 and TRBJ2-3; 8 positions match TRBD1. The germline V gene encodes CDR1 SGHNT and CDR2 YYREEE (reference sequence). The CDR3 runs 14 residues. The V and J ends lost 4 bases and 0 bases, in that order; junction bases with no gene match: 1. In DNA, the CDR3 is TGTGCCAGCAGCCGACAGGGGAGCACAGATACGCAGTATTTT. It codes for CASSRQGSTDTQYF.